This T cell receptor (beta chain) came from a study of control samples from healthy donors and cancer patients. The protocol was immunoSEQ multiplex PCR, while the TCRdb copy is restricted to in-frame clones and leaves out a portion. There are about 130,000 clones in the sample; around nine tenths occur only once, and roughly 3.2% lies in the top ten. This clone was seen more than once but under ten times. The sequence was obtained from a man aged 45-65 years in good health. The specimen was blood.

The CDR3 is CASSLDGVYNEQFF. CDR3 in DNA: TGTGCCAGCAGCTTGGACGGAGTCTACAATGAGCAGTTCTTC. J is TRBJ2-1 and V is TRBV5-4; D ambiguous. CDR1 SGHNT and CDR2 YYREEE come from the germline V gene (reference sequence). CDR3 length equals 14 residues. V was shortened by 0 bases and J by 3 bases, with 7 bases between the two germline ends.